This T cell receptor (beta chain) was identified during a study of beta chain features in type 1 diabetes. The CDR3 is made up of 16 amino acids. Trimming removed 0 bases from V and 5 bases from J, with 15 bases in between. CDR1 is LGHNA, CDR2 YSLEER, per germline. Reverse transcribing all isolated RNA meant expressed TCRB transcripts were sequenced. TCRdb keeps only in-frame clones here, not all; method: immunoSEQ multiplex PCR. The sample has more than 150,000 clones, over 8.5% seen once. The sample was central memory CD4+ T cells from blood. The sequence was obtained from a man between 18 and 29 years old in good health. This chain uses TRBV4-3 with TRBJ2-3, with D perhaps TRBD2 (6 bases). The CDR3 DNA sequence: TGCGCCAGCAGCCAAGAAAGGAGTCAGGGAGGAGATACGCAGTATTTT. Protein: CASSQERSQGGDTQYF.